These 20 T cell receptor beta chains share one sample of origin, sequenced in a study of shared clonotypes between healthy human individuals. Generated by immunoSEQ multiplex PCR, the TCRdb table keeps only in-frame clones and is missing some. The sample shows about 1 million clones, about 76% of them seen only once. Material for sequencing was memory CD4+ T cells sorted from blood. As to subset: CD45RA-negative fraction. Receptors were obtained from a man aged 18 to 29 in good health.

This chain uses TRBV9 with TRBJ1-1; 7 bases fit TRBD1. Per germline, CDR1 SGDLS and CDR2 YYNGEE. V shed 0 bases, J shed 6 bases, and the junction held 8 bases outside the gene matches. This CDR3 comprises 15 residues. CDR3 bases: TGTGCCAGCAGCGTAGGGCCGACAGGGATGGCTGAAGCTTTCTTT. This gives the protein CASSVGPTGMAEAFF.

In its sample, this clone was seen many times. This sample includes further DNA sequences coding for the same CDR3. The rearrangement links TRBV5-1 to TRBJ1-1; D perhaps matches TRBD1 (5 bases). Germline assignment: CDR1 SGHRS and CDR2 YFSETQ. Trimming pared 0 bases from V and 5 bases from J, leaving 5 bases between. This CDR3 contains 12 residues. The CDR3 loop reads CASSLEGTEAFF. CDR3 nucleotides: TGCGCCAGCAGCTTGGAGGGGACTGAAGCTTTCTTT.

This clone showed up just once. CDR3 sequence: CASSPKTGGLAEAFF. Written as DNA, the CDR3 is TGTGCCAGCTCACCCAAGACAGGGGGTCTAGCTGAAGCTTTCTTT. The V gene is TRBV18, the J gene TRBJ1-1; 9 bases fit TRBD1. Germline trimming cut 3 bases from V and 6 bases from J; bases unmatched to any gene: 8. The CDR3 sequence is 15 residues long. The germline V gene has CDR1 KGHSH and CDR2 LQKENI. Filled out from reference TRBV18 and TRBJ1-1, the complete variable domain reads NAGVMQNPRHLVRRRGQEARLRCSPMKGHSHVYWYRQLPEEGLKFMVYLQKENIIDESGMPKERFSAEFPKEGPSILRIQQVVRGDSAAYFCASSPKTGGLAEAFFGQGTRLTVV.

J is TRBJ1-4 and V is TRBV19; TRBD1 matches 7 bases. This CDR3 is built from 16 residues. Germline V gives CDR1 LNHDA, CDR2 SQIVND (reference sequence). The J segment lost 5 bases and the V segment lost 5 bases, leaving 11 bases of the junction unmatched. The CDR3 DNA sequence: TGTGCCAGTAGTGCCTCTTGGACAGGTGGGAATGAAAAACTGTTTTTT. Encoded protein: CASSASWTGGNEKLFF.

This chain connects TRBV5-6 to TRBJ1-5; D might be TRBD1 (6 bases). V gave up 0 bases and J gave up 7 bases, with 11 bases separating them. The CDR3 length is 14 residues. The germline CDR1 and CDR2 sequences are SGHDT and YYEEEE. DNA of the CDR3: TGTGCCAGCAGCTTGGGGACAGTCAAACAGCCCCAGCATTTT. The encoded protein is CASSLGTVKQPQHF.

The rearrangement uses TRBV27 and TRBJ1-1; the D gene is possibly TRBD1 (5 bases). CDR3 length: 12 amino acids. The V gene lost 8 bases and the J gene lost 4 bases, with 11 bases spanning the gap. Germline V gene data show CDR1 as MNHEY and CDR2 as SMNVEV (reference sequence). The CDR3 sequence: CASRWGSTEAFF. DNA for the CDR3: TGTGCCAGCCGGTGGGGGAGCACTGAAGCTTTCTTT.

The chain combines TRBV19 with TRBJ1-5, with 8 bases aligning to TRBD1. J gave up 0 bases and V 4 bases, and 14 bases lay outside the gene matches. This CDR3 is built from 19 residues. Germline V gene sequence: CDR1 LNHDA, CDR2 SQIVND (reference sequence). The CDR3 spells CASSTFPGQEGYSNQPQHF. For the CDR3, the DNA is TGTGCCAGTAGTACCTTCCCGGGACAGGAGGGGTATAGCAATCAGCCCCAGCATTTT.

The J gene is TRBJ1-2, the V gene TRBV9, with D maybe TRBD1 (5 bases). Trimming removed 1 base at V and 4 bases at J, with 14 bases between. CDR3 size: 15 residues. Germline lookup yields CDR1 SGDLS and CDR2 YYNGEE. DNA of the CDR3: TGTGCCAGCAGCGTACCTACCGGGACGTCCTATGGCTACACCTTC. It specifies CASSVPTGTSYGYTF.

This sequence joins TRBV27 and TRBJ1-2; D is ambiguous. Germline CDR1 is MNHEY and CDR2 is SMNVEV (reference sequence). This CDR3 has 15 residues. The V end lost 3 bases, the J end lost 0 bases, and 11 bases lay between the germline ends. CDR3 protein: CASSLRPGSNYGYTF. Written as DNA, the CDR3 is TGTGCCAGCAGTTTGAGGCCCGGATCTAACTATGGCTACACCTTC.

On this clone: One junction end disagrees with the germline gene, perhaps due to a read error. The chain recombines TRBV18 with TRBJ2-5; D unresolved. In germline, CDR1 is KGHSH, CDR2 LQKENI. The CDR3 loop spans 13 amino acids. CDR3 nucleotide sequence: TGTGCCGGCTCACCACGGACGGAAGAGACCCAGTACTTC. It is translated as CAGSPRTEETQYF.

The chain combines TRBV29-1 with TRBJ2-7, with 9 bases matching TRBD2. The CDR3 runs to 14 residues. Trimming at V came to 1 base and at J to 3 bases, leaving 4 bases not matched to a gene. Germline V gene data show CDR1 as SQVTM and CDR2 as ANQGSEA. CDR3 sequence reads: CSVEASGGYYEQYF. The CDR3 DNA reads TGCAGCGTTGAAGCAAGCGGGGGGTACTACGAGCAGTACTTC.

This clone was observed a few times. V gene TRBV2 combines with J gene TRBJ2-2; TRBD2 is a possible D gene (6 bases). Trimming cost V 6 bases and J 5 bases, with 16 bases left between them. The V gene's germline CDR1 is SNHLY and CDR2 FYNNEI. This CDR3 has 15 residues. The CDR3 coding sequence is TGTGCCAGCAGGGGGACCTCCCGGGGGACCGGGGAGCTGTTTTTT. Its translation: CASRGTSRGTGELFF.

The gene calls are TRBV19 and TRBJ1-3, with D uncertain. The V gene's germline CDR1 is LNHDA and CDR2 SQIVND (reference sequence). The length of the CDR3 is 14 residues. Trimming took off 5 bases at V and 3 bases at J, with 11 bases between the two ends. CDR3: CASSPARVGNTIYF. The CDR3 DNA is TGTGCCAGTAGTCCTGCCCGGGTTGGAAACACCATATATTTT. Variable domain in full (rest from reference TRBV19 and TRBJ1-3): DGGITQSPKYLFRKEGQNVTLSCEQNLNHDAMYWYRQDPGQGLRLIYYSQIVNDFQKGDIAEGYSVSREKKESFPLTVTSAQKNPTAFYLCASSPARVGNTIYFGEGSWLTVV.

The rearrangement links TRBV5-1 to TRBJ1-6; D not resolved. V shed 0 bases and J shed 6 bases, with 16 bases lying between them. The germline gives CDR1 SGHRS, CDR2 YFSETQ. CDR3 length equals 17 residues. CDR3 in amino acids: CASSLEGRAAINSPLHF. CDR3 nucleotide sequence: TGCGCCAGCAGCTTGGAGGGCCGAGCAGCTATTAATTCACCCCTCCACTTT.

As to this clone: Other DNA sequences in the sample encode the same CDR3. The rearrangement joins TRBV5-1 to TRBJ1-2, with TRBD1 as a possible D gene (5 bases). The V end was cut by 0 bases, the J end by 5 bases, with 11 bases between. The CDR3 has 14 residues. Germline V gene data show CDR1 as SGHRS and CDR2 as YFSETQ. DNA of the CDR3: TGCGCCAGCAGCTTGGAAGCGGGGACGTATGGCTACACCTTC. Residues: CASSLEAGTYGYTF.

The J gene is TRBJ2-7, the V gene TRBV6-5; 14 bases are shared with TRBD2. The CDR3 spans 15 residues. Germline-derived CDR1 and CDR2 are MNHEY and SVGAGI. V shed 6 bases and J 4 bases; nucleotides not matched to a gene: 5. Here the CDR3 reads CASSERLAGGYEQYF. The CDR3 DNA sequence: TGTGCCAGCAGCGAAAGACTAGCGGGAGGGTACGAGCAGTACTTC.

This chain uses TRBV28 with TRBJ1-5, with D tentatively TRBD1 (5 bases). Germline-derived CDR1 and CDR2 are MDHEN and SYDVKM. The V end was cut by 3 bases, the J end by 0 bases, with 9 bases between. The CDR3 loop spans 15 amino acids. CDR3 in DNA: TGTGCCAGCAGTTTGGGGGGGGATAGCAATCAGCCCCAGCATTTT. It encodes CASSLGGDSNQPQHF.

The chain is built from TRBV18 and TRBJ2-7; D perhaps matches TRBD1 (5 bases). V shed 3 bases and J shed 0 bases, with 12 bases lying between them. This CDR3 has 15 amino acids. CDR1 and CDR2 from the germline V gene are KGHSH and LQKENI. The CDR3 spells CASSPDSSSSYEQYF. In DNA form, the CDR3 reads TGTGCCAGCTCACCCGACAGCTCGAGCTCCTACGAGCAGTACTTC.

There are a few counts of this clone. The chain has TRBV10-3 and TRBJ2-5; TRBD2 matches 9 bases. CDR1 is ENHRY, CDR2 SYGVKD, per germline. This CDR3 spans 14 amino acids. With 6 bases clipped from V and 4 bases from J, the junction kept 6 bases outside the gene matches. The CDR3 reads CAIRGDSGRETQYF. CDR3 sequence (DNA): TGTGCCATCAGGGGGGATAGCGGGAGAGAGACCCAGTACTTC.

The gene calls are TRBV5-1 and TRBJ1-1, with TRBD1 as a possible D gene (5 bases). V lost 4 bases and J lost 1, with 11 bases in between. The CDR3 has 14 residues. Germline CDR1 is SGHRS and CDR2 is YFSETQ. The CDR3 DNA follows: TGCGCCAGCAGCATAACTACAGGGAACACTGAAGCTTTCTTT. This encodes CASSITTGNTEAFF.